This is a list of T cell receptor beta chains from one sample in a study of cytomegalovirus exposure and HLA in healthy donors. Profiled with immunoSEQ multiplex PCR; TCRdb holds only in-frame clones, not every one. The table lists nearly 200,000 clones, about 87% of them singletons, with over 1% in the top ten. Sequenced input: PBMCs. The receptors here all came from a man aged 25 to 45 in good health and CMV-seronegative. Both conserved end residues are part of each CDR3. A D gene is named only where the DNA matches it firmly. The size entry is marked missing in some rows and otherwise reads once, few, many or a size class.

j_call: TRBJ2-7
v_call: TRBV15
d_call: NA
clone_size: NA
cdr3_nt: TGTGCCACCAGCAGAGATGGGTCCCGGCCTCCTACGGGAGAGCAGTACTTC
cdr3_aa: CATSRDGSRPPTGEQYF

j_call: TRBJ1-3
v_call: TRBV6-5
d_call: NA
clone_size: NA
cdr3_nt: TGTGCCAGCGGTCCCCGGGGATTCGTTGGAAACACCATATATTTT
cdr3_aa: CASGPRGFVGNTIYF

j_call: TRBJ2-5
v_call: TRBV28
d_call: TRBD2
clone_size: once
cdr3_nt: TGTGCCAGCAGTTTAAGGGGACTAGGAGAGACCCAGTACTTC
cdr3_aa: CASSLRGLGETQYF

j_call: TRBJ2-3
v_call: TRBV5-1
d_call: NA
clone_size: NA
cdr3_nt: TGCGCCAGCGGGCGGCAGGGTGGCACAGATACGCAGTATTTT
cdr3_aa: CASGRQGGTDTQYF

j_call: TRBJ2-3
v_call: TRBV7-2
d_call: TRBD2
clone_size: NA
cdr3_nt: TGTGCCAGCAGCTTCAGCGGGGGCACAGATACGCAGTATTTT
cdr3_aa: CASSFSGGTDTQYF

j_call: TRBJ1-5
v_call: TRBV5-6
d_call: TRBD1
clone_size: few
cdr3_nt: TGTGCCAGCAACTTGGGGGGGACAGGGTTCAATCAGCCCCAGCATTTT
cdr3_aa: CASNLGGTGFNQPQHF

j_call: TRBJ2-2
v_call: TRBV4-1
d_call: NA
clone_size: few
cdr3_nt: TGCGCCAGCAGCCAAGTTTCCCTCGGGAGGGAGCTGTTTTTT
cdr3_aa: CASSQVSLGRELFF

j_call: TRBJ1-2
v_call: TRBV6-6
d_call: NA
clone_size: once
cdr3_nt: TGTGCCAGCAGTCCACGGGGGAGGGACTATGGCTACACCTTC
cdr3_aa: CASSPRGRDYGYTF

j_call: TRBJ1-1
v_call: TRBV6-5
d_call: NA
clone_size: NA
cdr3_nt: TGTGCCAGCGGACGAGACAGGACCTCAGACACTGAAGCTTTCTTT
cdr3_aa: CASGRDRTSDTEAFF

j_call: TRBJ1-1
v_call: TRBV6-1
d_call: NA
clone_size: NA
cdr3_nt: TGTGCCAGCAAACTCGGGAGCGGAATGAACACTGAAGCTTTCTTT
cdr3_aa: CASKLGSGMNTEAFF

j_call: TRBJ2-7
v_call: TRBV27
d_call: TRBD1
clone_size: NA
cdr3_nt: TGTGCCAGCAGTTTATCGTCCAGGGGGCTTTACGAGCAGTACTTC
cdr3_aa: CASSLSSRGLYEQYF

j_call: TRBJ2-1
v_call: TRBV2
d_call: NA
clone_size: NA
cdr3_nt: TGTGCCAGCAGTGTCCGGAGCTCCTACAATGAGCAGTTCTTC
cdr3_aa: CASSVRSSYNEQFF

j_call: TRBJ1-2
v_call: TRBV7-9
d_call: NA
clone_size: NA
cdr3_nt: TGTGCCAGCAGGCCTGTCCGCGGGGTAGATGGCTACACCTTC
cdr3_aa: CASRPVRGVDGYTF

j_call: TRBJ2-7
v_call: TRBV18
d_call: NA
clone_size: NA
cdr3_nt: TGTGCCAGCTCAAGCATAGGGGTGGGATTCTACGAGCAGTACTTC
cdr3_aa: CASSSIGVGFYEQYF

j_call: TRBJ2-7
v_call: TRBV19
d_call: NA
clone_size: NA
cdr3_nt: TGTGCCAGTAGAGGCAGGGCGGCGGACTACGAGCAGTACTTC
cdr3_aa: CASRGRAADYEQYF

j_call: TRBJ2-2
v_call: TRBV28
d_call: NA
clone_size: NA
cdr3_nt: TGTGCCTCACAGGGTGCAGGGCGCGGCACCGGGGAGCTGTTTTTT
cdr3_aa: CASQGAGRGTGELFF

j_call: TRBJ2-5
v_call: TRBV7-9
d_call: TRBD2
clone_size: once
cdr3_nt: TGTGCCAGCAGCCCGGGGGGTCCGGAGACCCAGTACTTC
cdr3_aa: CASSPGGPETQYF

j_call: TRBJ1-2
v_call: TRBV28
d_call: NA
clone_size: NA
cdr3_nt: TGTGCCAGCAGTCCAAGGGGTTGGACTACTAACTATGGCTACACCTTC
cdr3_aa: CASSPRGWTTNYGYTF

j_call: TRBJ1-3
v_call: TRBV5-6
d_call: NA
clone_size: NA
cdr3_nt: TGTGCCAGCAGCTTGGGGGGTCCGACGGGGTTACAGGGAAACACCATATATTTT
cdr3_aa: CASSLGGPTGLQGNTIYF

j_call: TRBJ2-5
v_call: TRBV19
d_call: TRBD1
clone_size: once
cdr3_nt: TGTGCCAGTAGACGGACAGGGCAAGAGACCCAGTACTTC
cdr3_aa: CASRRTGQETQYF

j_call: TRBJ2-5
v_call: TRBV9
d_call: TRBD2
clone_size: NA
cdr3_nt: TGTGCCAGCAGCGTAGAACTAGCGGGAGTGGCCCAGTACTTC
cdr3_aa: CASSVELAGVAQYF

j_call: TRBJ1-3
v_call: TRBV4-3
d_call: TRBD1
clone_size: NA
cdr3_nt: TGCGCCAGCAGCGACACAGGGGTCGGAAACACCATATATTTT
cdr3_aa: CASSDTGVGNTIYF

j_call: TRBJ2-3
v_call: TRBV19
d_call: NA
clone_size: NA
cdr3_nt: TGTGCCAGTAGTATAGGGAGGGCCAGATCGCCTGATACGCAGTATTTT
cdr3_aa: CASSIGRARSPDTQYF

j_call: TRBJ2-7
v_call: TRBV7-9
d_call: NA
clone_size: few
cdr3_nt: TGTGCCAGCAGCCCGTCGACAGGAGTCTACGAGCAGTACTTC
cdr3_aa: CASSPSTGVYEQYF